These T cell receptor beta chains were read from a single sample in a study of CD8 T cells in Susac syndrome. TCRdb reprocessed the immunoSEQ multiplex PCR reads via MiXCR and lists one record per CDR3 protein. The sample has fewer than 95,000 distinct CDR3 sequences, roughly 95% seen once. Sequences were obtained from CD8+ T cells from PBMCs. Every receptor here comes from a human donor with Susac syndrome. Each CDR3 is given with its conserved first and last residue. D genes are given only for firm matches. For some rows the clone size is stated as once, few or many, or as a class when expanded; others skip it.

TGCAGTGCTAGCCTAGGGACAGCTCAGCCCCAGCATTTT CSASLGTAQPQHF - TRBJ1-5 TRBV20-1 TRBD1
TGCAGTGCTCCTAGCGGGAGAACCTCCTACAATGAGCAGTTCTTC CSAPSGRTSYNEQFF - TRBJ2-1 TRBV20-1 TRBD2
TGTGCCAGCAGCTTACAGGAAATGGAGACCCAGTACTTC CASSLQEMETQYF - TRBJ2-5 TRBV5-6 -
TGCAGTTGCGACAGGGCTATGAACACTGAAGCTTTCTTT CSCDRAMNTEAFF - TRBJ1-1 TRBV29-1 TRBD1
TGTGCCAGCAGTTTTAGAGAGACCCAGTACTTC CASSFRETQYF few TRBJ2-5 TRBV27 -
TGTGCCAGCAGCCAAGCCGGGGCACTCTATGGCTACACCTTC CASSQAGALYGYTF once TRBJ1-2 TRBV7-9 -
TGTGCCAGCAGTTGGAACAATCAGCCCCAGCATTTT CASSWNNQPQHF once TRBJ1-5 TRBV7-2 -
TGTGCCACCAGCAGTTTCGGGAGGGATGAAAAACTGTTTTTT CATSSFGRDEKLFF - TRBJ1-4 TRBV15 -
TGTGCCAGCAGTGCGGAGACTAGCGGGGGGTTCGCAGATACGCAGTATTTT CASSAETSGGFADTQYF - TRBJ2-3 TRBV25-1 TRBD2
TGCGCCAGCAGCCAGAGACAGTCCTACGAGCAGTACTTC CASSQRQSYEQYF - TRBJ2-7 TRBV5-1 -
TGTGCCACCAGCAGGGAGGACTCTGGGGCCAACGTCCTGATTTTC CATSREDSGANVLIF - TRBJ2-6 TRBV15 -
TGCGCCAGCAGCCCGAGGACCGGGGGGAACACTGAAGCTTTCTTT CASSPRTGGNTEAFF few TRBJ1-1 TRBV5-1 -
TGTGCCAGCAGCCTGAGAGTGGGGGATCTCTCCTACGAGCAGTACTTC CASSLRVGDLSYEQYF few TRBJ2-7 TRBV14 -
TGTGCCTGGATACGCTCTGGAAACACCATATATTTT CAWIRSGNTIYF - TRBJ1-3 TRBV30 -
TGCGCCAGCAGCTTGGTGCAGGGAATAAACACCGGGGAGCTGTTTTTT CASSLVQGINTGELFF - TRBJ2-2 TRBV5-1 -
TGCAGTGCACATCAGGGTAATGAGCCCCAGCATTTT CSAHQGNEPQHF - TRBJ1-5 TRBV20-1 -
TGTGCCAGCAGTTACGGGGGGCCGGAGACCCAGTACTTC CASSYGGPETQYF - TRBJ2-5 TRBV6-2/TRBV6-3 -
TGTGCCAGCAGTCCCAGGGACTCCTCCTACGAGCAGTACTTC CASSPRDSSYEQYF - TRBJ2-7 TRBV27 -
TGCGCCAGCAGCCAAGAGGGACGGGGGAGCAATCAGCCCCAGCATTTT CASSQEGRGSNQPQHF once TRBJ1-5 TRBV4-3 -
TGTGCCAGCAGCCAGGATGCCGGGACAGTCTACAACACTGAAGCTTTCTTT CASSQDAGTVYNTEAFF - TRBJ1-1 TRBV3-1 TRBD1
TGTGCCAGCAGTGGATCGGGGGACGAGCAGTACTTC CASSGSGDEQYF - TRBJ2-7 TRBV6-1 -
TGTGCCTGGAGTGTGCAAGACTACGAGCAGTACTTC CAWSVQDYEQYF - TRBJ2-7 TRBV30 -
TGCGCCAGCAGCATCGGACAGCCTGCAGATACGCAGTATTTT CASSIGQPADTQYF - TRBJ2-3 TRBV5-1 -
TGTGCCAGCAGCTCGGGACAGAACTATGGCTACACCTTC CASSSGQNYGYTF few TRBJ1-2 TRBV11-2 TRBD1
TGTGCCAGCAGCTTGGCCTGGACCTCTGGGGCCAACGTCCTGACTTTC CASSLAWTSGANVLTF - TRBJ2-6 TRBV5-4 -
TGTGCCATCAGCCAGGGGTCGGACACTGAAGCTTTCTTT CAISQGSDTEAFF - TRBJ1-1 TRBV10-3 -
TGTGCCAGTAGTTGGACTATAACAGATACGCAGTATTTT CASSWTITDTQYF - TRBJ2-3 TRBV19 -
TGCGCCAGCAGCTTGGGGGTCAGGGGGAGTTATGGCTACACCTTC CASSLGVRGSYGYTF - TRBJ1-2 TRBV5-1 TRBD1
TGTGCCACCAGCGACCCAGGGACCCGGCAGGAGACCCAGTACTTC CATSDPGTRQETQYF - TRBJ2-5 TRBV15 -
TGTGCCAGCAGTTTACCAGGGGCCAGCACCGGGGAGCTGTTTTTT CASSLPGASTGELFF - TRBJ2-2 TRBV28 -
TGTGCCAGCAGACGCCGACAGGCATTGGCGAACCCTGAAGCTTTCTTT CASRRRQALANPEAFF - TRBJ1-1 TRBV6-1 -
TGCGCCAGCGGCAATTCGGTGAACACTGAAGCTTTCTTT CASGNSVNTEAFF - TRBJ1-1 TRBV4-3 -
TGTGCCAGCAGAGTAGAATGGGGCTCTGGAAACACCATATATTTT CASRVEWGSGNTIYF - TRBJ1-3 TRBV6-5 -
TGCAGTGCTCAGGGGTACTACACCTTC CSAQGYYTF - TRBJ1-2 TRBV20-1 -
TGTGCCTGGTCCATTGGGGGGCTAGACGAGCAGTACTTC CAWSIGGLDEQYF - TRBJ2-7 TRBV30 -
TGCAGCGTTGATAGGCCGAACACCGGGGAGCTGTTTTTT CSVDRPNTGELFF - TRBJ2-2 TRBV29-1 -
TGCAGCGTTGAAAAGACAGGAGACATGAACACTGAAGCTTTCTTT CSVEKTGDMNTEAFF - TRBJ1-1 TRBV29-1 -
TGTGCCAGCAGCGGGACAGGGGTAAAAACCTACGAGCAGTACTTC CASSGTGVKTYEQYF - TRBJ2-7 TRBV27 TRBD1
TGCAGCGTTGAACGGACAGGGGATAACTATGGCTACACCTTC CSVERTGDNYGYTF - TRBJ1-2 TRBV29-1 TRBD1
TGTGCCACCAGCAGGGAAAAGACAGTCCCTAGCACAGATACGCAGTATTTT CATSREKTVPSTDTQYF - TRBJ2-3 TRBV15 -
TGTGCCAGCAGCTTGGGGGGGCGGCCTACAAAAGAGACCCAGTACTTC CASSLGGRPTKETQYF - TRBJ2-5 TRBV5-6 -